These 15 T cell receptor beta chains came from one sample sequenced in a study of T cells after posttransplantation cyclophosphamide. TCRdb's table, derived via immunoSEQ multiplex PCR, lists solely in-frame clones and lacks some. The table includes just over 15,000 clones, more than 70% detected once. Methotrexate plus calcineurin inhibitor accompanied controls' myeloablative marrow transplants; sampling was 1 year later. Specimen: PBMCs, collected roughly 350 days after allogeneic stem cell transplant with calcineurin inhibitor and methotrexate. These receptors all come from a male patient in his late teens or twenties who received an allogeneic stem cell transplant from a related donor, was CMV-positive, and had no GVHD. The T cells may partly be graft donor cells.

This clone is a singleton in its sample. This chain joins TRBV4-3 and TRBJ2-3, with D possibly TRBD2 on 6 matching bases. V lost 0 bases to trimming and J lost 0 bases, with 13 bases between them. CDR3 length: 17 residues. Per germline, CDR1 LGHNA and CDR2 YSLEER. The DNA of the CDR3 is TGCGCCAGCAGCCAAGACTCGCCTAGCGCGAGCACAGATACGCAGTATTTT. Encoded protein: CASSQDSPSASTDTQYF.

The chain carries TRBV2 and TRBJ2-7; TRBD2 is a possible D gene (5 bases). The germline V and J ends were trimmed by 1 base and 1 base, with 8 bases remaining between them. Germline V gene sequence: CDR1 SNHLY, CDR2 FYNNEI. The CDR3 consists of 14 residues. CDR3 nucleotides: TGTGCCAGCAGTGAAGGGGGAGTTTCCTACGAGCAGTACTTC. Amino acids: CASSEGGVSYEQYF.

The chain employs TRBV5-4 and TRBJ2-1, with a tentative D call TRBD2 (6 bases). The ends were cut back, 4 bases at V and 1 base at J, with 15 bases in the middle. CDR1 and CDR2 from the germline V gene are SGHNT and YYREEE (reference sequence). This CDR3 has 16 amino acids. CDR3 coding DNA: TGTGCCAGCAGCCAATCGCCTAGCGCTTCCTACAATGAGCAGTTCTTC. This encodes CASSQSPSASYNEQFF.

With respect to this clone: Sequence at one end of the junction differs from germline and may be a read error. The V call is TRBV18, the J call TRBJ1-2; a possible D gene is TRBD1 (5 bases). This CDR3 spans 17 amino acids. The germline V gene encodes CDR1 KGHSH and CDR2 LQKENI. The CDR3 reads CATSPLSGQMQLYGYTF. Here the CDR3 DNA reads TGTGCCACCTCACCTCTTTCAGGACAAATGCAACTATATGGCTACACCTTC.

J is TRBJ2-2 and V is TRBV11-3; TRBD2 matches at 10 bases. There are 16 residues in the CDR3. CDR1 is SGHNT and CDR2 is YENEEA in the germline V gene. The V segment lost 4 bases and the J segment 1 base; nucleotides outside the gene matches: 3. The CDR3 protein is CASSYLAGVNTGELFF. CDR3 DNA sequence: TGTGCCAGCAGCTACCTAGCGGGGGTGAACACCGGGGAGCTGTTTTTT.

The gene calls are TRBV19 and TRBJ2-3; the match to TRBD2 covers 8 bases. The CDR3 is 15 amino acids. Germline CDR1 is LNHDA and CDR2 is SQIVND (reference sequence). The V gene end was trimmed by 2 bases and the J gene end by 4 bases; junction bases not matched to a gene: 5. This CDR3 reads CASSILGREADTQYF. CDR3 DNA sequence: TGTGCCAGTAGTATACTCGGGCGGGAGGCAGATACGCAGTATTTT.

CDR3 in amino acids: CASSLAASGYEQYF. The CDR3 DNA is TGTGCCAGCAGCTTAGCGGCTAGCGGTTACGAGCAGTACTTC. The chain employs TRBV7-2 and TRBJ2-5; 7 nucleotides align to TRBD2. The better agreement between TRBJ2-7 and the DNA end casts doubt on the J call. The CDR3 runs to 14 residues. The germline V gene encodes CDR1 SGHTA and CDR2 FQGNSA.

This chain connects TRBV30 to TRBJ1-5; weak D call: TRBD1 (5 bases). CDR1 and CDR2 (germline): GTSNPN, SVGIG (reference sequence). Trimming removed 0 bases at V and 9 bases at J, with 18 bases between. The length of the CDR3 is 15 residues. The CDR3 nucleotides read TGTGCCTGGAGTGTACGTGGGGATACAGGAAGGCCCCAGCATTTT. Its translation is CAWSVRGDTGRPQHF.

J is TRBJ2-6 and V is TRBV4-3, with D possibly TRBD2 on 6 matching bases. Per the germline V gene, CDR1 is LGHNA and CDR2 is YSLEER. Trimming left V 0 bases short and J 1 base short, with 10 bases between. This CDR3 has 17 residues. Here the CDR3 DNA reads TGCGCCAGCAGCCAAGACGGAGGGGCTTCTGGGGCCAACGTCCTGACTTTC. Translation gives CASSQDGGASGANVLTF.

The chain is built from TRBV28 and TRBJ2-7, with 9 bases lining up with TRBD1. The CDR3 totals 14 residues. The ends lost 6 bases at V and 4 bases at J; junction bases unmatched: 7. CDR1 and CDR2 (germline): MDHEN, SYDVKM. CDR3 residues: CASRRTGAVYEQYF. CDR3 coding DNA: TGTGCCAGCAGAAGGACAGGGGCCGTTTACGAGCAGTACTTC.

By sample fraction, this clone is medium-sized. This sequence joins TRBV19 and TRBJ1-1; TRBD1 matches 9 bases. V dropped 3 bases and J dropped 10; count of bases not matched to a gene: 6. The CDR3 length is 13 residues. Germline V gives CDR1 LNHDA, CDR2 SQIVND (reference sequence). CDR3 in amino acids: CASSIGTGNPAFF. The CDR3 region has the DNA TGTGCCAGTAGTATCGGGACAGGGAATCCAGCTTTCTTT. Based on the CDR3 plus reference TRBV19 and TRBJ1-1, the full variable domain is DGGITQSPKYLFRKEGQNVTLSCEQNLNHDAMYWYRQDPGQGLRLIYYSQIVNDFQKGDIAEGYSVSREKKESFPLTVTSAQKNPTAFYLCASSIGTGNPAFFGQGTRLTVV.

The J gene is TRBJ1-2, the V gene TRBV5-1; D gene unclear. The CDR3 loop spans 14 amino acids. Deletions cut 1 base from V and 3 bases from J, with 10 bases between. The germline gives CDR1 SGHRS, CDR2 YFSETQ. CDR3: CASSLNSGHYGYTF. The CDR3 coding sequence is TGCGCCAGCAGCTTGAACAGCGGACACTATGGCTACACCTTC.

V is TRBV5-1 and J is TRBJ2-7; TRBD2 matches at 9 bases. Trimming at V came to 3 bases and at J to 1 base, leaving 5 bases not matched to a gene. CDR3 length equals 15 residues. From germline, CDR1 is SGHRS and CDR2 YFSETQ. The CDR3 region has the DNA TGCGCCAGCAGCTCCCCTAGCGGGGCATCCTACGAGCAGTACTTC. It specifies CASSSPSGASYEQYF.

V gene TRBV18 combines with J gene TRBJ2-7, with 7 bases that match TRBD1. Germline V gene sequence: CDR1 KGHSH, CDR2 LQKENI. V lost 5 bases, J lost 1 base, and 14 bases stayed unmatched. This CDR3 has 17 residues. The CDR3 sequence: CASSIRDRGKLSYEQYF. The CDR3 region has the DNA TGTGCCAGCTCAATCCGGGACAGAGGAAAGTTGTCCTACGAGCAGTACTTC.

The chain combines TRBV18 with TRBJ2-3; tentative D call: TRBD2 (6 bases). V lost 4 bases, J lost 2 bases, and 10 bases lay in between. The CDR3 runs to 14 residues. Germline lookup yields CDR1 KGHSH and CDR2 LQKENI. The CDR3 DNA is TGTGCCAGCTCACGCCTAGCGAACACAGATACGCAGTATTTT. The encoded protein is CASSRLANTDTQYF.